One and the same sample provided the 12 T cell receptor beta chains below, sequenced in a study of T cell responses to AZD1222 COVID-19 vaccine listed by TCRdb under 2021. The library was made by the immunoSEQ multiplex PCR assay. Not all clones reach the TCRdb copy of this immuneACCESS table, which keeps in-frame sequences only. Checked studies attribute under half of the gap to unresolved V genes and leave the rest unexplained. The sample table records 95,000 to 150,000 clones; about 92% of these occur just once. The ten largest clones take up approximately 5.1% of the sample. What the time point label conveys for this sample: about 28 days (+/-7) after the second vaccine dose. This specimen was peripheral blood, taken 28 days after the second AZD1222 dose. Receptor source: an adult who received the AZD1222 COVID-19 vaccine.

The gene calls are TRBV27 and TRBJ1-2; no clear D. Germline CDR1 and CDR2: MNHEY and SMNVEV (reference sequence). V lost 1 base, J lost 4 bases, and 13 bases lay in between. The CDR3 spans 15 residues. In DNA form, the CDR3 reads TGTGCCAGCAGTTTATACCCAGGTTTAGGCTATGGCTACACCTTC. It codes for CASSLYPGLGYGYTF.

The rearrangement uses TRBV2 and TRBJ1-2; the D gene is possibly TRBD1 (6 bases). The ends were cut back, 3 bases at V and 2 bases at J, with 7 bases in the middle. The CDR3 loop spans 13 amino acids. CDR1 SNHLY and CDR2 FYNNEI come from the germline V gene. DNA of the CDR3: TGTGCCAGCAGTGATACAGGGAACTATGGCTACACCTTC. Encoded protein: CASSDTGNYGYTF.

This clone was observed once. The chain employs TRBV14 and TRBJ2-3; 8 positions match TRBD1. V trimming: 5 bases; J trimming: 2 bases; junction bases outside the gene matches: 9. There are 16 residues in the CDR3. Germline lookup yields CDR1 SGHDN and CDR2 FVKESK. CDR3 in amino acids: CASSFKQGAYTDTQYF. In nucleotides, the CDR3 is TGTGCCAGCAGCTTCAAGCAGGGGGCCTACACAGATACGCAGTATTTT.

The CDR3 DNA reads as TGCAGTGCTAGTGACGGGGGAGAATGGACCCAGTACTTC. It yields the protein CSASDGGEWTQYF. The rearrangement uses TRBV20-1 and TRBJ2-5, with a weak D call TRBD2 (6 bases). Trimming cost V 3 bases and J 7 bases, with 15 bases left between them. Germline V gives CDR1 DFQATT, CDR2 SNEGSKA (reference sequence). The CDR3 length is 13 residues.

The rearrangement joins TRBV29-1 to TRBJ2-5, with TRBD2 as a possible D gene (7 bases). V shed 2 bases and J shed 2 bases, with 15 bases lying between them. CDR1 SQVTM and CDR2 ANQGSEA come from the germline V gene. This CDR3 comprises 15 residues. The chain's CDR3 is CSVELGGGLQETQYF. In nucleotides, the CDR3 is TGCAGCGTTGAACTTGGCGGGGGCCTTCAAGAGACCCAGTACTTC.

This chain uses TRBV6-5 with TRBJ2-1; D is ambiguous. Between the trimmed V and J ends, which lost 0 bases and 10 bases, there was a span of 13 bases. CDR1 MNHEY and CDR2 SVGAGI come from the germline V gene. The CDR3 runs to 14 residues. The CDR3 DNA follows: TGTGCCAGCAGTTACTCGATCGTCGATCGGGAGCAGTTCTTC. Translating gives CASSYSIVDREQFF.

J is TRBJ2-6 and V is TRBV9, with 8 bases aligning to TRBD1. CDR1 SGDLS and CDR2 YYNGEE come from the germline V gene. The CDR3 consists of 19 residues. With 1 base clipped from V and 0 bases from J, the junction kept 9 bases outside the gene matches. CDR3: CASSVRPGQEYSGANVLTF. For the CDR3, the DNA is TGTGCCAGCAGCGTAAGACCGGGACAGGAATACTCTGGGGCCAACGTCCTGACTTTC. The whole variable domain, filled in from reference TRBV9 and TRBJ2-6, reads DSGVTQTPKHLITATGQRVTLRCSPRSGDLSVYWYQQSLDQGLQFLIQYYNGEERAKGNILERFSAQQFPDLHSELNLSSLELGDSALYFCASSVRPGQEYSGANVLTFGAGSRLTVL.

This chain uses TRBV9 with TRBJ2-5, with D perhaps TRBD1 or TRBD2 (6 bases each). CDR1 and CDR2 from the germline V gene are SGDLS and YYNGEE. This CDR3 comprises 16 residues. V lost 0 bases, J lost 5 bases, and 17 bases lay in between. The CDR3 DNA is TGTGCCAGCAGCGTAGACTCAGCCGGGGGCGGGGAGACCCAGTACTTC. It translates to CASSVDSAGGGETQYF.

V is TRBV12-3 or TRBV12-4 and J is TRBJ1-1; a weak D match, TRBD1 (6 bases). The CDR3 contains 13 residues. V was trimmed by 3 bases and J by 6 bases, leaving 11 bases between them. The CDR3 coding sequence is TGTGCCAGCAGTTTTAACGGGGGCGCTGAAGCTTTCTTT. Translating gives CASSFNGGAEAFF.

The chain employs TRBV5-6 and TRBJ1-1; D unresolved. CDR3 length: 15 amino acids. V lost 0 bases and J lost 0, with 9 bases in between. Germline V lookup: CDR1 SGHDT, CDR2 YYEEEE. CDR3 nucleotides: TGTGCCAGCAGCTTGGGGGCAGGCGTGAACACTGAAGCTTTCTTT. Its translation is CASSLGAGVNTEAFF.

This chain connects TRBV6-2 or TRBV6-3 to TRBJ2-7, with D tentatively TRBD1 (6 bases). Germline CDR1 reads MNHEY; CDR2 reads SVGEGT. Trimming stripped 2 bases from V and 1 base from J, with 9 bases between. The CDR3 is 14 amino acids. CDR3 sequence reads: CASSYPTGSYEQYF. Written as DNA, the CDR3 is TGTGCCAGCAGTTACCCGACAGGTTCCTACGAGCAGTACTTC.

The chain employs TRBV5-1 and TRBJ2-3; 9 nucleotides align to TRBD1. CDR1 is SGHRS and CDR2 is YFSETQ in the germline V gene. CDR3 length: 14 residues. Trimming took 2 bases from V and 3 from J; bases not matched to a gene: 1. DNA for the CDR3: TGCGCCAGCAGCTTTGGGACAGGGACAGATACGCAGTATTTT. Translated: CASSFGTGTDTQYF. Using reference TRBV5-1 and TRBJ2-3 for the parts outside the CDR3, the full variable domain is KAGVTQTPRYLIKTRGQQVTLSCSPISGHRSVSWYQQTPGQGLQFLFEYFSETQRNKGNFPGRFSGRQFSNSRSEMNVSTLELGDSALYLCASSFGTGTDTQYFGPGTRLTVL.